A single sample is the source of the 4 T cell receptor beta chains below, sequenced in a study of cytomegalovirus exposure and HLA in healthy donors. PCR employed 60 Vbeta and 13 Jbeta primers. Here immunoSEQ multiplex PCR was the method, and the copy in TCRdb shows in-frame clones only, minus some. Found here are roughly 200,000 clones, about 83% of them singletons; the top ten hold 2.5% to 3%. Sequencing used PBMCs. The origin of the receptors is a female donor in good health and CMV-seronegative.

This chain joins TRBV5-1 and TRBJ2-7, with D tentatively TRBD1 (6 bases). Trimming cost V 0 bases and J 0 bases, with 7 bases left between them. Germline CDR1 SGHRS, CDR2 YFSETQ. This CDR3 has 14 residues. The DNA for the CDR3 is TGCGCCAGCAGCTTGGGGGACAACTCCTACGAGCAGTACTTC. Protein: CASSLGDNSYEQYF.

CDR3 in DNA: TGTGCCAGCAGACCGACTAGCGGGAGAACCGGGGAGCTGTTTTTT. Its protein is CASRPTSGRTGELFF. This sequence joins TRBV7-2 and TRBJ2-2, with 12 nucleotides matching TRBD2. The J segment lost 5 bases and the V segment lost 6 bases, leaving 4 bases of the junction unmatched. Germline V gives CDR1 SGHTA, CDR2 FQGNSA. The CDR3 is 15 amino acids. Full variable domain (rest looked up from reference TRBV7-2 and TRBJ2-2): GAGVSQSPSNKVTEKGKDVELRCDPISGHTALYWYRQSLGQGLEFLIYFQGNSAPDKSGLPSDRFSAERTGGSVSTLTIQRTQQEDSAVYLCASRPTSGRTGELFFGEGSRLTVL.

The chain employs TRBV27 and TRBJ2-2; 16 nucleotides align to TRBD2. The CDR3 extends over 15 amino acids. Germline loops: CDR1 MNHEY, CDR2 SMNVEV (reference sequence). V was pared by 9 bases and J by 5 bases, with 3 bases of the junction left unmatched. CDR3 region: CARGTSGGATGELFF. The CDR3 DNA reads as TGTGCCAGGGGGACTAGCGGGGGGGCAACCGGGGAGCTGTTTTTT.

The gene calls are TRBV9 and TRBJ2-1; 9 nucleotides agree with TRBD2. The CDR3 covers 15 residues. Germline V gene data show CDR1 as SGDLS and CDR2 as YYNGEE. With 0 bases clipped from V and 12 bases from J, the junction kept 10 bases outside the gene matches. CDR3 coding DNA: TGTGCCAGCAGCGTAGACAGCGGGGGGCTCACAGCGCAGTTCTTC. This gives the protein CASSVDSGGLTAQFF.